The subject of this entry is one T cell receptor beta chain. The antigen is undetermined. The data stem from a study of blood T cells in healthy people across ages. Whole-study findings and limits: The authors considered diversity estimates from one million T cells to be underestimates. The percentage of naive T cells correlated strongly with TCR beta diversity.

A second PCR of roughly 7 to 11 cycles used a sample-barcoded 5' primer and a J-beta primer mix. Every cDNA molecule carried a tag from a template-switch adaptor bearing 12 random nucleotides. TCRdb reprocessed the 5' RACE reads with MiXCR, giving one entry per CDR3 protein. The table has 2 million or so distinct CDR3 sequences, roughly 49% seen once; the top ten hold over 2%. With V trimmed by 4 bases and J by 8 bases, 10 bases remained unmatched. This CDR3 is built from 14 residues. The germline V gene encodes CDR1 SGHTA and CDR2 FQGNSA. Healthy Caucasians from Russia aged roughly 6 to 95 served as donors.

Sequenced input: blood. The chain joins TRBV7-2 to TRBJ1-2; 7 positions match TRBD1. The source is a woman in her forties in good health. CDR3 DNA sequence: TGTGCCAGCAGCTCTTCTTTACAGGGGCGAGGCTACACCTTC. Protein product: CASSSSLQGRGYTF.